This entry features one T cell receptor (beta chain) sequence. Its antigen is unidentified. This sample was taken from a study of CD8+CD57+ T cells in acquired aplastic anemia. The CDR3 covers 13 residues. Trimming removed 1 base from V and 8 bases from J, with 11 bases in between. Germline-derived CDR1 and CDR2 are LNHNV and YYDKDF (reference sequence). Study-level points and caveats: Patients shared some 30 CD8+ CDR3 sequences with controls.

Patients sequenced had flow cytometry evidence of CD8+CD57+ cell expansion. TCR beta VDJ and CDR3 profiles were obtained from a genomic DNA template. Using its own MiXCR run on the reads, TCRdb lists one record per CDR3 protein. The table shows 110,000 or so distinct CDR3 sequences, with roughly 55% occurring only once. This rearrangement joins TRBV15 to TRBJ1-1; D may be TRBD1 (5 bases). The sample taken for sequencing was sorted CD4+, CD8+, or CD8+CD57+ T cells (not recorded which) from PBMCs. The TCR originated in a human donor with aplastic anemia. As DNA, the CDR3 is TGTGCCACCAGCAGAGGCGTGACAGAGGAAGCTTTCTTT. The encoded protein is CATSRGVTEEAFF.